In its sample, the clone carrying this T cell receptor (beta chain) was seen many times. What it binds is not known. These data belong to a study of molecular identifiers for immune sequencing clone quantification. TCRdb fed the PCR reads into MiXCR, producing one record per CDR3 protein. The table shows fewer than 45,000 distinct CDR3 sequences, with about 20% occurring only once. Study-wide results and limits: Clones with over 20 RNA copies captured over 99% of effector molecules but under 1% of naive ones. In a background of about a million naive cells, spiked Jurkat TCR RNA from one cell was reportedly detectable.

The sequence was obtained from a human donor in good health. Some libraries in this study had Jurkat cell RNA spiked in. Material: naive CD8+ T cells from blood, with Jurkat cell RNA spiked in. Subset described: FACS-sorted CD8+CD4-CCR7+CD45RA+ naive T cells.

CDR3 nucleotide sequence: TGTGCCAGCAGTGACGGACGGTATCGCACAGATACGCAGTATTTT. This codes for CASSDGRYRTDTQYF. The rearrangement links TRBV25-1 to TRBJ2-3; unclear D gene. The V and J ends lost 3 bases and 1 base respectively, with 11 bases between them. The germline gives CDR1 MGHDK, CDR2 SYGVNS. The CDR3 is made up of 15 amino acids.